This TCR beta chain was documented in a study of blood T cells in healthy people across ages. Study context: Template switching retrieved approximately one barcoded beta molecule for each two T cells. Broader study findings: Across the age range, TCR beta diversity per million T cells fell in a roughly linear way.

V shed 2 bases and J shed 4 bases, with 10 bases lying between them. The germline V gene has CDR1 SGHRS and CDR2 YFSETQ. The CDR3 totals 13 residues. Notes on this clonotype: Its antigen is still unknown.

At least 6 micrograms of total RNA were extracted per sample. Next came a second PCR, run for about 6 to 11 cycles, which used a sample-barcoded 5' primer along with a J-beta primer mix. TCRdb recomputed calls from the 5' RACE reads with MiXCR, one row per CDR3 protein. The sample contains approximately 800,000 distinct CDR3 sequences, roughly 25% of which appear only once. These data also featured in a second study, about T cells of mothers and their children.

This TCR was sampled from a boy between 5 and 17 years old in good health. This chain connects TRBV5-1 to TRBJ2-7; TRBD2 is a possible D gene (5 bases). The sequencing input was blood. CDR3 in amino acids: CASSFGVIYEQYF. CDR3 nucleotide sequence: TGCGCCAGCAGCTTCGGGGTTATATACGAGCAGTACTTC.